These 21 T cell receptor beta chains were sequenced from one sample in a study of OX40 agonist ivuxolimab in advanced cancers. Library generation was performed with the immunoSEQ multiplex PCR assay. The table comes from immuneACCESS by way of TCRdb, which keeps in-frame sequences with V and J called. Part of the clones is missing from these tables; in studies checked, under half for an unresolved V gene and the rest for unknown reasons. Recorded for this sample are tens of thousands of clones; 76% of them occurred a single time. The ten largest account for over 20% of the sample. The specimen was CD4+ or CD8+ T cells sorted from blood, collected in a trial of the OX40 agonist ivuxolimab. Source of these receptors: an adult with an advanced solid tumor such as melanoma, head and neck, liver or kidney cancer.

This clone was seen a single time. The chain links TRBV19 to TRBJ2-3; tentative D call: TRBD1 (5 bases). Trimming stripped 4 bases from V and 2 bases from J, with 16 bases between. The CDR3 is 16 residues long. From germline, CDR1 is LNHDA and CDR2 SQIVND (reference sequence). CDR3 bases: TGTGCCAGTAGTAAGGGGTTACTGGACAACACAGATACGCAGTATTTT. It specifies CASSKGLLDNTDTQYF.

The CDR3 DNA reads TGTGCCAGCAGTCATACATGGCAACTGTTTTTT. Translating gives CASSHTWQLFF. J is TRBJ1-4 and V is TRBV6-6; no reliable D call. V lost 5 bases and J 12 bases, leaving 10 bases between the germline ends. This CDR3 has 11 residues. Germline V gives CDR1 MNHNY, CDR2 SVGAGI (reference sequence).

This chain uses TRBV6-1 with TRBJ1-1; D is perhaps TRBD1 (6 bases). Deletions cut 4 bases from V and 4 bases from J, with 16 bases between. This CDR3 is 15 amino acids long. Germline V lookup: CDR1 MNHNS, CDR2 SASEGT. The CDR3 DNA sequence: TGTGCCAGCAGTGGGAAAGGGGGGTTGAGCACTGAAGCTTTCTTT. This codes for CASSGKGGLSTEAFF.

V usage is TRBV9 and J usage is TRBJ1-4; D remains unclear. V lost 3 bases, J lost 4 bases, and 7 bases lay in between. Per the germline V gene, CDR1 is SGDLS and CDR2 is YYNGEE. The CDR3 sequence is 13 residues long. The CDR3, as DNA: TGTGCCAGCAGCGGAGGCGGTAATGAAAAACTGTTTTTT. This codes for CASSGGGNEKLFF.

The rearrangement uses TRBV4-2 and TRBJ2-3; D may match TRBD1 or TRBD2 (6 bases each). The length of the CDR3 is 15 residues. V gave up 4 bases and J gave up 9 bases, with 20 bases separating them. Germline-derived CDR1 and CDR2 are LGHNA and YNFKEQ. The CDR3 is CASSPSVRDTPTQYF. CDR3 bases: TGTGCCAGCAGCCCGTCTGTGCGGGACACTCCGACGCAGTATTTT.

The genes are TRBV9 and TRBJ2-1, with 7 bases aligning to TRBD1. The V gene end was trimmed by 2 bases and the J gene end by 0 bases; junction bases not matched to a gene: 2. Germline lookup yields CDR1 SGDLS and CDR2 YYNGEE. This CDR3 region has 15 residues. The CDR3 protein is CASSVGQNSYNEQFF. The DNA for the CDR3 is TGTGCCAGCAGCGTGGGACAGAACTCCTACAATGAGCAGTTCTTC.

CDR3 sequence reads: CASSKVEDRSSYNSPLHF. The CDR3 DNA is TGTGCCAGCAGCAAAGTGGAGGACAGGAGCTCCTATAATTCACCCCTCCACTTT. The chain combines TRBV21-1 with TRBJ1-6; no check of the table's D call, TRBD1, against the DNA was made. TRBV21-1 is recorded as a pseudogene. This CDR3 region has 18 residues.

J is TRBJ2-7 and V is TRBV28; D could derive from TRBD1 or TRBD2 (5 bases each). V gave up 2 bases and J gave up 5 bases, with 13 bases separating them. Germline lookup yields CDR1 MDHEN and CDR2 SYDVKM. The CDR3 contains 14 residues. CDR3 DNA sequence: TGTGCCAGCAGTTTAGCAGGGACGGCGAACGAGCAGTACTTC. Its protein is CASSLAGTANEQYF.

The genes are TRBV6-6 and TRBJ1-1; the D is unclear. V was clipped by 5 bases and J by 0 bases, with 7 bases between them. The CDR3 runs to 13 residues. Looked up from germline, CDR1 is MNHNY and CDR2 is SVGAGI (reference sequence). The CDR3 region is CASSLGLNTEAFF. CDR3 DNA: TGTGCCAGCAGTCTAGGGCTGAACACTGAAGCTTTCTTT.

This chain joins TRBV7-3 and TRBJ2-2, with D unclear. V lost 8 bases and J 6 bases, leaving 13 bases between the germline ends. Looked up from germline, CDR1 is SGHTA and CDR2 is FQGTGA. The CDR3 has 13 amino acids. DNA of the CDR3: TGTGCCAGCCGGACGGCGGCCGCCGGGGAGCTGTTTTTT. It codes for CASRTAAAGELFF. The variable domain in full, completed from reference TRBV7-3 and TRBJ2-2, reads GAGVSQTPSNKVTEKGKYVELRCDPISGHTALYWYRQSLGQGPEFLIYFQGTGAADDSGLPNDRFFAVRPEGSVSTLKIQRTERGDSAVYLCASRTAAAGELFFGEGSRLTVL.

In its sample, this clone was seen a few times. The CDR3 sequence is CASSQGSGGAYEQYF. CDR3 DNA: TGTGCCAGCAGCCAAGGGAGCGGGGGGGCCTACGAGCAGTACTTC. The genes are TRBV7-9 and TRBJ2-7; 10 bases agree with TRBD2. This CDR3 contains 15 residues. V shed 5 bases and J 2 bases; nucleotides not matched to a gene: 6. In germline, CDR1 is SEHNR, CDR2 FQNEAQ (reference sequence).

V and J are TRBV30 and TRBJ2-3; 9 bases are a match to TRBD1. This CDR3 comprises 16 residues. Germline trimming cut 2 bases from V and 3 bases from J; bases unmatched to any gene: 9. CDR1 and CDR2 from the germline V gene are GTSNPN and SVGIG (reference sequence). The CDR3 is CAWSRYPGQGTDTQYF. In nucleotides, the CDR3 is TGTGCCTGGAGTAGATATCCGGGACAGGGAACAGATACGCAGTATTTT.

The chain uses TRBV4-1 and TRBJ2-7; 9 positions match TRBD1. The V and J ends lost 2 bases and 5 bases, in that order; junction bases with no gene match: 4. The CDR3 runs 14 residues. Germline loops: CDR1 MGHRA, CDR2 YSYEKL. The CDR3, as DNA: TGCGCCAGCAGCCAATCTACAGGGGGCAACGAGCAGTACGTC. This translates into CASSQSTGGNEQYV.

The V call is TRBV21-1, the J call TRBJ1-1. TRBV21-1 represents a pseudogene. This CDR3 is built from 16 residues. CDR3 nucleotides: TGTGCCAGCAGCATCCAAGCCACAAGCTTGAACACTGAAGCTTTCTTT. It is translated as CASSIQATSLNTEAFF.

V and J are TRBV6-1 and TRBJ1-1, with D unclear. The CDR3 length is 13 residues. V was cut by 7 bases and J by 1 base, with 10 bases left in between. Germline V CDR1 and CDR2: MNHNS, SASEGT. The CDR3 region has the DNA TGTGCCAGCATCCGGACGAGGAACACTGAAGCTTTCTTT. It codes for CASIRTRNTEAFF.

This clone was observed a handful of times. This chain connects TRBV6-4 to TRBJ2-1; D could derive from TRBD1 or TRBD2 (5 bases each). The CDR3 has 16 amino acids. CDR1 MRHNA and CDR2 SNTAGT come from the germline V gene. The V end was cut by 3 bases, the J end by 7 bases, with 19 bases between. The CDR3: CASSDGVGVGVNEQFF. The DNA of the CDR3 is TGTGCCAGCAGTGATGGCGTTGGAGTGGGGGTGAATGAGCAGTTCTTC.

The V and J genes are TRBV19 and TRBJ1-6; D might be TRBD1 (5 bases). The V end lost 2 bases, the J end lost 8 bases, and 13 bases lay between the germline ends. The CDR3 is 15 amino acids. Germline loops: CDR1 LNHDA, CDR2 SQIVND (reference sequence). The CDR3 sequence: CASSILPGFYSPLHF. The CDR3 DNA reads as TGTGCCAGTAGTATACTTCCAGGGTTCTATTCACCCCTCCACTTT.

V and J are TRBV7-2 and TRBJ2-5; the D is unclear. Germline V CDR1 and CDR2: SGHTA, FQGNSA. V gave up 1 base and J gave up 0 bases, with 6 bases separating them. The CDR3 covers 14 residues. In nucleotides, the CDR3 is TGTGCCAGCAGCTTAGATGGGTACCAAGAGACCCAGTACTTC. Amino acid sequence: CASSLDGYQETQYF. Drawing the rest from reference TRBV7-2 and TRBJ2-5, the complete variable domain is GAGVSQSPSNKVTEKGKDVELRCDPISGHTALYWYRQSLGQGLEFLIYFQGNSAPDKSGLPSDRFSAERTGGSVSTLTIQRTQQEDSAVYLCASSLDGYQETQYFGPGTRLLVL.

The V and J genes are TRBV5-1 and TRBJ2-3; 9 bases map to TRBD2. This CDR3 is 15 amino acids long. V dropped 2 bases and J dropped 4; count of bases not matched to a gene: 5. In germline, CDR1 is SGHRS, CDR2 YFSETQ. The chain's CDR3 is CASSFGGGASDTQYF. The CDR3 bases are TGCGCCAGCAGCTTTGGCGGGGGGGCGTCAGATACGCAGTATTTT.

The rearrangement joins TRBV6-6 to TRBJ2-3; 12 bases align to TRBD2. Germline lookup yields CDR1 MNHNY and CDR2 SVGAGI (reference sequence). The CDR3 has 16 amino acids. V trimming: 4 bases; J trimming: 7 bases; junction bases outside the gene matches: 9. DNA for the CDR3: TGTGCCAGCAGTTTCCCTCCTAGCGGGGGGGCTTATACGCAGTATTTT. Its protein is CASSFPPSGGAYTQYF.

The gene calls are TRBV19 and TRBJ1-5; 8 nucleotides line up with TRBD1. The J segment lost 4 bases and the V segment lost 4 bases, leaving 3 bases of the junction unmatched. CDR1 is LNHDA, CDR2 SQIVND, per germline (reference sequence). CDR3 length: 14 amino acids. DNA for the CDR3: TGTGCCAGTAGTAATCGACAGGGGAATCAGCCCCAGCATTTT. Protein sequence: CASSNRQGNQPQHF.